This TCR beta chain was sequenced for a study of T-cell memory formation after mild COVID-19. Findings and caveats of the study: Memory from before infection featured some responding clones, which suggests cross-reactive memory joined. Clones contracting over day 15 to 85 were CD4/CD8 balanced, with later expanders leaning CD4+. Largely, contracting CD4+ clones fell within CM and EM, and contracting CD8+ clones within EMRA.

With respect to this clonotype: Its antigen is not identified.

The V and J ends lost 7 bases and 4 bases, in that order; junction bases with no gene match: 8. The CDR3 contains 14 residues. The germline V gene has CDR1 SGHRS and CDR2 YFSETQ. TCR alpha and TCR beta cDNA libraries carrying sample barcodes and UMIs came from 5'RACE with constant-segment primers. Using its own MiXCR run on the 5' RACE reads, TCRdb lists one record per CDR3 protein. The sample consists of 400,000 to 450,000 distinct CDR3 sequences, roughly 17% of them appearing once. The chain uses TRBV5-1 and TRBJ2-5; TRBD1 agrees at 9 bases. The TCR sequence derives from a man aged 18-30 years who had mild COVID-19 (a few samples of this study predate the infection). Cell type and time point are not known. The sample consisted of PBMCs or a T cell subset sorted from them (not recorded which). The CDR3 reads CASSTGQGPETQYF. CDR3 DNA: TGCGCCAGCTCGACCGGACAGGGGCCAGAGACCCAGTACTTC. Together with reference TRBV5-1 and TRBJ2-5, the CDR3 gives the full variable domain: KAGVTQTPRYLIKTRGQQVTLSCSPISGHRSVSWYQQTPGQGLQFLFEYFSETQRNKGNFPGRFSGRQFSNSRSEMNVSTLELGDSALYLCASSTGQGPETQYFGPGTRLLVL.